The 24 T cell receptor beta chains below come from one sample, sequenced in a study of CD8 T cells in Susac syndrome. Reverse transcription of roughly 0.5 to 1 ug RNA used random hexamers. Each CDR3 protein is one row after TCRdb ran MiXCR on the immunoSEQ multiplex PCR reads. The data contain 84,000 or so distinct CDR3 sequences, 95% of them seen just once; the ten biggest clones take up approximately 0.49%. Sequencing was done on a sample of CD8+ T cells from PBMCs. The receptors come from a human donor with Susac syndrome.

The gene calls are TRBV6-5 and TRBJ1-2; D is undetermined. The V gene lost 0 bases and the J gene lost 4 bases, with 9 bases spanning the gap. This CDR3 is built from 14 residues. Germline loops: CDR1 MNHEY, CDR2 SVGAGI. CDR3 residues: CASSYSPSVYGYTF. DNA for the CDR3: TGTGCCAGCAGTTACTCCCCCTCGGTCTATGGCTACACCTTC.

The chain has TRBV6-2 or TRBV6-3 and TRBJ1-1; 7 bases are a match to TRBD1. The J segment lost 0 bases and the V segment lost 7 bases, leaving 8 bases of the junction unmatched. Germline CDR1 reads MNHEY; CDR2 reads SVGEGT. This CDR3 spans 15 amino acids. The CDR3 sequence is CASTDPTGVNTEAFF. CDR3 DNA: TGTGCCAGCACCGACCCCACAGGGGTGAACACTGAAGCTTTCTTT.

The chain uses TRBV20-1 and TRBJ2-1; TRBD2 matches at 14 bases. From germline, CDR1 is DFQATT and CDR2 SNEGSKA (reference sequence). The V and J ends lost 0 bases and 9 bases, in that order; junction bases with no gene match: 7. The CDR3 totals 16 residues. Here the CDR3 DNA reads TGCAGTGCTAGAGACCCGGGACTAGCGGGAGTCTTTGAGCAGTTCTTC. Amino acid sequence: CSARDPGLAGVFEQFF.

The chain combines TRBV24-1 with TRBJ1-2; a possible D gene is TRBD1 (6 bases). The germline CDR1 and CDR2 sequences are KGHDR and SFDVKD. Trimming cost V 5 bases and J 5 bases, with 8 bases left between them. The CDR3 is made up of 12 amino acids. The CDR3 coding sequence is TGTGCCACCAGTGGGACAGATTATGGCTACACCTTC. This encodes CATSGTDYGYTF.

The CDR3 bases are TGTGCCAGTAGTATATGGGACTCCAATGAGCAGTTCTTC. Translation gives CASSIWDSNEQFF. V and J are TRBV19 and TRBJ2-1; D possibly corresponds to TRBD2 (6 bases). With 2 bases removed from V and 6 bases from J, the gap between germline ends came to 8 bases. The V gene's germline CDR1 is LNHDA and CDR2 SQIVND (reference sequence). The CDR3 consists of 13 residues.

The chain combines TRBV3-1 with TRBJ2-3, with a possible D match to TRBD2 (6 bases). This CDR3 is built from 16 residues. CDR1 and CDR2 (germline): LGHDT, YNNKEL (reference sequence). Trimming left V 3 bases short and J 2 bases short, with 15 bases between. The CDR3 is CASSHPTGLTTDTQYF. In DNA, the CDR3 is TGTGCCAGCAGCCACCCTACGGGACTTACCACAGATACGCAGTATTTT.

V usage is TRBV19 and J usage is TRBJ2-1; D is unresolved. The CDR3 contains 12 residues. Trimming took 11 bases from V and 3 from J, leaving 11 bases between them. Germline CDR1 reads LNHDA; CDR2 reads SQIVND (reference sequence). The CDR3 sequence is CAAKDRYNEQFF. The CDR3 nucleotides read TGTGCCGCCAAGGACCGCTACAATGAGCAGTTCTTC.

The chain combines TRBV2 with TRBJ1-5, with 12 positions matching TRBD1. Trimming at V came to 3 bases and at J to 7 bases, leaving 7 bases not matched to a gene. CDR1 is SNHLY and CDR2 is FYNNEI in the germline V gene. CDR3 size: 16 residues. CDR3 in DNA: TGTGCCAGCAGTGACCAGGGACAGGGGGCAGGACAGCCCCAGCATTTT. Translating gives CASSDQGQGAGQPQHF.

The chain employs TRBV7-2 and TRBJ2-1; either TRBD1 or TRBD2 may supply D (6 bases each). The CDR3 contains 15 residues. Germline-derived CDR1 and CDR2 are SGHTA and FQGNSA. V lost 0 bases and J 3 bases, leaving 9 bases between the germline ends. CDR3 loop: CASSLAGGVYNEQFF. The CDR3, as DNA: TGTGCCAGCAGCTTAGCGGGGGGCGTCTACAATGAGCAGTTCTTC. Complete variable domain (other parts from reference TRBV7-2 and TRBJ2-1): GAGVSQSPSNKVTEKGKDVELRCDPISGHTALYWYRQSLGQGLEFLIYFQGNSAPDKSGLPSDRFSAERTGGSVSTLTIQRTQQEDSAVYLCASSLAGGVYNEQFFGPGTRLTVL.

This chain connects TRBV29-1 to TRBJ2-3; 11 nucleotides line up with TRBD2. This CDR3 region has 16 residues. Germline CDR1 reads SQVTM; CDR2 reads ANQGSEA. V was clipped by 4 bases and J by 5 bases; unmatched bases: 11. For the CDR3, the DNA is TGCAGCGTTGTGGGGGATACTAGCGGGAGAGGAGATACGCAGTATTTT. Translated: CSVVGDTSGRGDTQYF.

The chain has TRBV20-1 and TRBJ2-1, with 8 nucleotides matching TRBD2. This CDR3 has 15 residues. The germline V gene encodes CDR1 DFQATT and CDR2 SNEGSKA (reference sequence). The junction had 6 bases not matched to a gene; V was cut back by 3 bases and J by 2 bases. The DNA for the CDR3 is TGCAGTGCTAGTACCCGGGAGGGTCCCTACAATGAGCAGTTCTTC. It encodes CSASTREGPYNEQFF.

V is TRBV12-3 or TRBV12-4 and J is TRBJ1-5; the match to TRBD1 covers 9 bases. The CDR3 runs 14 residues. Trimming took 8 bases from V and 5 from J; bases not matched to a gene: 7. The CDR3, as DNA: TGTGCCAGCGCCCCGACAGGGGGGCATCAGCCCCAGCATTTT. It yields the protein CASAPTGGHQPQHF.

The rearrangement joins TRBV20-1 to TRBJ2-2, with D possibly being TRBD1 (6 bases). The CDR3 runs 13 residues. In germline, CDR1 is DFQATT, CDR2 SNEGSKA (reference sequence). The germline V and J ends were trimmed by 5 bases and 1 base, with 8 bases remaining between them. CDR3 amino acids: CSAPGQNTGELFF. In DNA form, the CDR3 reads TGCAGTGCTCCGGGACAGAACACCGGGGAGCTGTTTTTT.

The gene calls are TRBV20-1 and TRBJ2-7, with D unresolved. Germline V gene lookup returns CDR1 DFQATT and CDR2 SNEGSKA (reference sequence). V lost 0 bases and J lost 0, with 6 bases in between. The CDR3 totals 13 residues. This CDR3 is CSARDPSSYEQYF. The CDR3 nucleotides are TGCAGTGCTAGAGACCCGAGCTCCTACGAGCAGTACTTC.

In its sample, this clonotype is medium-sized. The chain recombines TRBV5-6 with TRBJ2-7; possible D gene TRBD2, 5 bases. This CDR3 spans 13 amino acids. Trimming pared 2 bases from V and 0 bases from J, leaving 6 bases between. Germline V lookup: CDR1 SGHDT, CDR2 YYEEEE. The CDR3 bases are TGTGCCAGCAGCTTAGGGAGCTCCTACGAGCAGTACTTC. Its protein is CASSLGSSYEQYF. The variable domain in full, with the rest retrieved from reference TRBV5-6 and TRBJ2-7, is DAGVTQSPTHLIKTRGQQVTLRCSPKSGHDTVSWYQQALGQGPQFIFQYYEEEERQRGNFPDRFSGHQFPNYSSELNVNALLLGDSALYLCASSLGSSYEQYFGPGTRLTVT.

The rearrangement uses TRBV27 and TRBJ2-7, with 10 bases identical to TRBD2. The CDR3 consists of 16 residues. The V gene end was trimmed by 2 bases and the J gene end by 5 bases; junction bases not matched to a gene: 9. Germline assignment: CDR1 MNHEY and CDR2 SMNVEV (reference sequence). For the CDR3, the DNA is TGTGCCAGCAGTTTAGGGCCACTAGCGGGATTAGACGAGCAGTACTTC. Residues: CASSLGPLAGLDEQYF.

This chain uses TRBV6-5 with TRBJ2-7, with a possible D match to TRBD1 (5 bases). The CDR3 loop spans 13 amino acids. The V gene lost 2 bases and the J gene lost 5 bases, with 10 bases spanning the gap. Germline V gives CDR1 MNHEY, CDR2 SVGAGI. The CDR3, as DNA: TGTGCCAGCAGTTACCACCCCAGGGACGAGCAGTACTTC. This translates into CASSYHPRDEQYF.

The rearrangement joins TRBV20-1 to TRBJ2-7, with 14 positions matching TRBD2. The V segment lost 4 bases and the J segment 0 bases; nucleotides outside the gene matches: 11. CDR3 length equals 18 residues. CDR1 is DFQATT, CDR2 SNEGSKA, per germline (reference sequence). CDR3 in DNA: TGCAGTGCTACAGGCGTGAGACTAGCGGGAGGGAGCTCCTACGAGCAGTACTTC. Protein sequence: CSATGVRLAGGSSYEQYF.

The chain combines TRBV12-3 or TRBV12-4 with TRBJ2-7; maybe TRBD1 (5 bases). V gave up 1 base and J gave up 3 bases, with 10 bases separating them. The CDR3 loop spans 14 amino acids. CDR3 sequence: CASSLEAGFYEQYF. CDR3 DNA sequence: TGTGCCAGCAGTTTAGAGGCAGGGTTCTACGAGCAGTACTTC.

The count of this clonotype is one. The chain carries TRBV27 and TRBJ1-1; 8 bases align to TRBD1. The CDR3 is made up of 13 amino acids. The germline CDR1 and CDR2 sequences are MNHEY and SMNVEV (reference sequence). V gave up 3 bases and J gave up 5 bases; unmatched junction bases: 2. DNA of the CDR3: TGTGCCAGCAGTTTTACAGGGGGAACTGAAGCTTTCTTT. This gives the protein CASSFTGGTEAFF.

The rearrangement links TRBV24-1 to TRBJ2-3, with D perhaps assigned TRBD1 or TRBD2 (6 bases each). There are 13 residues in the CDR3. Germline CDR1 is KGHDR and CDR2 is SFDVKD. Trimming removed 10 bases from V and 2 bases from J, with 12 bases in between. As DNA, the CDR3 is TGTGCCACGGCGGAGGGGGTCACAGATACGCAGTATTTT. Translated: CATAEGVTDTQYF.

The chain couples TRBV7-9 to TRBJ2-2; 8 bases map to TRBD2. CDR3 length: 19 residues. The junction had 14 bases not matched to a gene; V was cut back by 5 bases and J by 0 bases. Germline V gene lookup returns CDR1 SEHNR and CDR2 FQNEAQ (reference sequence). CDR3 residues: CASSPRSLAGSANTGELFF. As DNA, the CDR3 is TGTGCCAGCAGCCCCAGGTCGCTAGCGGGTAGCGCGAACACCGGGGAGCTGTTTTTT.

V is TRBV4-1 and J is TRBJ1-2, with a weak D call TRBD1 (5 bases). CDR1 MGHRA and CDR2 YSYEKL come from the germline V gene. The CDR3 spans 14 residues. V lost 1 base and J lost 7, with 13 bases in between. The CDR3 coding sequence is TGCGCCAGCAGCCAAGGGGGCCCGACAGTTGGCTACACCTTC. Its protein product is CASSQGGPTVGYTF.

The chain has TRBV2 and TRBJ2-7; 12 bases align to TRBD2. Germline CDR1 SNHLY, CDR2 FYNNEI. Trimming took 4 bases from V and 4 from J; bases not matched to a gene: 5. CDR3 length equals 15 residues. The CDR3 region has the DNA TGTGCCAGCAGTGCCTCCGGGACTAGCGGGTACGAGCAGTACTTC. Translated, it gives CASSASGTSGYEQYF. The variable domain in full, with the rest retrieved from reference TRBV2 and TRBJ2-7, is EPEVTQTPSHQVTQMGQEVILRCVPISNHLYFYWYRQILGQKVEFLVSFYNNEISEKSEIFDDQFSVERPDGSNFTLKIRSTKLEDSAMYFCASSASGTSGYEQYFGPGTRLTVT.